One and the same sample provided the 23 T cell receptor beta chains below, sequenced in a study of regulatory T cells in long-lasting Graves disease. Library construction for TCR beta used iRepertoire HTBI primers and Arm-PCR of CDR3 regions. Using its own MiXCR run on the multiplex PCR reads, TCRdb lists one record per CDR3 protein. Found here are some 440,000 distinct CDR3 sequences, around 21% of them singletons; the top ten hold 7.8%. Time point indicated: persistent/refractory GD, antithyroid drugs over 5 years with positive TRAb. From RNA extracted from PBMCs, the TCR library was made. This sample comprised peripheral blood mononuclear cells (PBMCs), obtained when the disease was refractory, from a patient treated with antithyroid drugs. Receptor source: a female donor with Graves disease.

This clonotype was detected ten times or more. The chain links TRBV29-1 to TRBJ1-5, with D perhaps matching TRBD1 (5 bases). Trimming removed 3 bases at V and 3 bases at J, with 9 bases between. Germline CDR1 and CDR2: SQVTM and ANQGSEA. This CDR3 is 13 amino acids long. The CDR3 sequence: CSVDQGPNQPQHF. In DNA form, the CDR3 reads TGCAGCGTTGATCAGGGCCCCAATCAGCCCCAGCATTTT.

This clonotype was detected only a few times. CDR3 sequence: CAWSRDRQETQYF. As DNA, the CDR3 is TGTGCCTGGAGTCGGGACCGGCAAGAGACCCAGTACTTC. The chain uses TRBV30 and TRBJ2-5, with D perhaps given as TRBD1 or TRBD2 (5 bases each). Trimming took off 2 bases at V and 2 bases at J, with 9 bases between the two ends. CDR1 and CDR2 from the germline V gene are GTSNPN and SVGIG (reference sequence). The CDR3 has 13 amino acids.

Comment on this clonotype: Being one base from a much bigger clone, this may be a read error. The gene calls are TRBV7-3 and TRBJ2-2, with D perhaps TRBD1 (7 bases). The CDR3 spans 15 residues. From germline, CDR1 is SGHTA and CDR2 FQGTGA. Trimming shortened V by 5 bases and J by 1 base, and 11 bases separated the two germline ends. In DNA form, the CDR3 reads TGTGCCAGCAGCGCGCGGGACAGGAACACCGGGGAGCTGTTTTTT. Translation gives CASSARDRNTGELFF.

This clonotype was found many times. The chain is built from TRBV28 and TRBJ1-2; D is unresolved. CDR1 and CDR2 from the germline V gene are MDHEN and SYDVKM. V gave up 2 bases and J gave up 4 bases, with 11 bases separating them. The CDR3 loop spans 14 amino acids. The CDR3, as DNA: TGTGCCAGCAGTTTAAGGTCAGGACCCTATGGCTACACCTTC. Its translation is CASSLRSGPYGYTF.

The chain couples TRBV7-9 to TRBJ2-7; 7 nucleotides line up with TRBD1. V shed 3 bases, J shed 0 bases, and the junction held 8 bases outside the gene matches. This CDR3 has 16 residues. Germline assignment: CDR1 SEHNR and CDR2 FQNEAQ (reference sequence). The chain's CDR3 is CASSFDRDTFSYEQYF. The DNA of the CDR3 is TGTGCCAGCAGCTTCGACAGGGATACCTTCTCCTACGAGCAGTACTTC. Using reference TRBV7-9 and TRBJ2-7 for the parts outside the CDR3, the full variable domain is DTGVSQNPRHKITKRGQNVTFRCDPISEHNRLYWYRQTLGQGPEFLTYFQNEAQLEKSRLLSDRFSAERPKGSFSTLEIQRTEQGDSAMYLCASSFDRDTFSYEQYFGPGTRLTVT.

The chain links TRBV5-1 to TRBJ2-7; 11 bases line up with TRBD2. Germline CDR1 SGHRS, CDR2 YFSETQ. CDR3 length: 17 amino acids. Trimming removed 4 bases from V and 4 bases from J; junction bases left unmatched: 13. CDR3 sequence (DNA): TGCGCCAGCAGCAGTGGACTAGCGGGCTGGAAGGCTTACGAGCAGTACTTC. Translation gives CASSSGLAGWKAYEQYF.

The genes are TRBV4-3 and TRBJ1-6; no reliable D call. Trimming pared 1 base from V and 0 bases from J, leaving 10 bases between. From germline, CDR1 is LGHNA and CDR2 YSLEER. This CDR3 contains 17 residues. The CDR3 DNA follows: TGCGCCAGCAGCCAAGTCGGTGTAAGCTCCTATAATTCACCCCTCCACTTT. It encodes CASSQVGVSSYNSPLHF.

This clonotype showed up many times. The chain uses TRBV5-1 and TRBJ1-1, with unresolved D. Germline V lookup: CDR1 SGHRS, CDR2 YFSETQ. V was cut by 5 bases and J by 1 base, with 15 bases left in between. CDR3 size: 15 residues. CDR3 DNA sequence: TGCGCCAGCAGATTGACCGGGCCCTCGAACACTGAAGCTTTCTTT. Amino acid sequence: CASRLTGPSNTEAFF.

DNA for the CDR3: TGTGCCAGCAGTCGAACTAGCGGGAGCGAGACCCAGTACTTC. This encodes CASSRTSGSETQYF. The V call is TRBV6-1, the J call TRBJ2-5; 11 bases map to TRBD2. Trimming cost V 5 bases and J 5 bases; bases outside gene matches: 4. The germline V gene encodes CDR1 MNHNS and CDR2 SASEGT. The CDR3 is 14 residues long.

The table lists this clonotype with many counts. The chain joins TRBV6-2 or TRBV6-3 to TRBJ2-7, with 10 positions matching TRBD2. Germline V gene data show CDR1 as MNHEY and CDR2 as SVGEGT. CDR3 length equals 16 residues. V lost 7 bases and J lost 2; bases outside the gene matches: 11. The CDR3 loop reads CASNDGLAVLTYEQYF. The CDR3 region has the DNA TGTGCCAGCAATGACGGACTAGCGGTACTAACCTACGAGCAGTACTTC.

This clonotype occurred a few times. The rearrangement links TRBV3-2 to TRBJ2-7; the table's D call of TRBD2 was not tested on the DNA. TRBV3-2 is assigned pseudogene status. This CDR3 region has 17 residues. CDR3 nucleotide sequence: TGTGCCAGCAGCCGAAATCTAGACGGGCCCTCCTCCTACGAGCAGTACTTC. Its translation is CASSRNLDGPSSYEQYF.

There are many counts of this clonotype. This sequence joins TRBV12-3 or TRBV12-4 and TRBJ2-3; D is undetermined. The V gene lost 6 bases and the J gene lost 0 bases, with 13 bases spanning the gap. The CDR3 has 15 amino acids. The CDR3 bases are TGTGCCAGCAGCCCGGGCGGAGATAGCACAGATACGCAGTATTTT. Its translation is CASSPGGDSTDTQYF.

This clonotype was picked up many times. The chain uses TRBV2 and TRBJ1-3; no firm D call. Germline lookup yields CDR1 SNHLY and CDR2 FYNNEI. The CDR3 has 12 residues. Trimming cost V 11 bases and J 4 bases, with 12 bases left between them. CDR3 DNA sequence: TGTGCCTGCTGGGGTGACGGAAACACCATATATTTT. Protein product: CACWGDGNTIYF.

This clonotype was observed a single time. The rearrangement joins TRBV30 to TRBJ2-1, with D perhaps matching TRBD2 (6 bases). CDR1 is GTSNPN and CDR2 is SVGIG in the germline V gene (reference sequence). This CDR3 spans 14 amino acids. Trimming removed 4 bases at V and 7 bases at J, with 17 bases between. The CDR3 loop reads CAWTTGGIRNEQFF. In DNA form, the CDR3 reads TGTGCCTGGACTACGGGCGGGATCAGGAATGAGCAGTTCTTC.

This clonotype was observed many times. The chain couples TRBV12-3 or TRBV12-4 to TRBJ1-1; 7 bases agree with TRBD1. CDR3 size: 16 residues. After removal of 5 bases from V and 0 bases from J, the junction contained 9 bases not matched to a gene. CDR3 protein: CASSIKTGILNTEAFF. The DNA for the CDR3 is TGTGCCAGCAGTATAAAGACAGGGATACTGAACACTGAAGCTTTCTTT.

This clonotype has just a few counts. The chain employs TRBV6-5 and TRBJ2-7; no definite D call. The CDR3 covers 14 residues. V dropped 2 bases and J dropped 4 bases, with 12 bases sitting between them. Germline V gene data show CDR1 as MNHEY and CDR2 as SVGAGI. In DNA form, the CDR3 reads TGTGCCAGCAGTTACGTGGTTGGAGAGTACGAGCAGTACTTC. It translates to CASSYVVGEYEQYF.

Many counts were recorded for this clonotype. The chain is built from TRBV19 and TRBJ2-5; D assignment may be TRBD1 or TRBD2 (6 bases each). This CDR3 is built from 13 residues. Deletions cut 5 bases from V and 7 bases from J, with 14 bases between. Per germline, CDR1 LNHDA and CDR2 SQIVND (reference sequence). DNA of the CDR3: TGTGCCAGTAGTTTGACATCGGGGGCGACCCAGTACTTC. It yields the protein CASSLTSGATQYF.

The chain has TRBV7-2 and TRBJ2-2; the match to TRBD1 covers 8 bases. In germline, CDR1 is SGHTA, CDR2 FQGNSA. CDR3 length: 20 residues. Germline trimming cut 5 bases from V and 6 bases from J; bases unmatched to any gene: 23. The CDR3 coding sequence is TGTGCCAGCAGCACCCGGACAGGGAGGTTGAACCAAATTACCTCCGGGGAGCTGTTTTTT. Protein sequence: CASSTRTGRLNQITSGELFF.

The gene calls are TRBV29-1 and TRBJ2-5; possibly TRBD2 for D (6 bases). V was shortened by 2 bases and J by 7 bases, with 14 bases between the two germline ends. The CDR3 spans 13 residues. CDR1 and CDR2 from the germline V gene are SQVTM and ANQGSEA. CDR3 DNA sequence: TGCAGCGTTGAAAGGAGGGGTCAGGGGACCCAGTACTTC. It codes for CSVERRGQGTQYF.

This clonotype was counted ten times or more. J is TRBJ2-7 and V is TRBV28, with TRBD1 matching 7 bases. The CDR3 loop spans 13 amino acids. Germline lookup yields CDR1 MDHEN and CDR2 SYDVKM. V lost 5 bases, J lost 5 bases, and 6 bases stayed unmatched. CDR3 in amino acids: CASSPTGNHEQYF. The CDR3 nucleotides are TGTGCCAGCAGTCCGACAGGGAACCACGAGCAGTACTTC.

This clonotype has just a few counts. The chain has TRBV19 and TRBJ1-2, with D uncertain. Trimming took 3 bases from V and 1 from J, leaving 6 bases between them. Germline V lookup: CDR1 LNHDA, CDR2 SQIVND (reference sequence). The CDR3 contains 13 residues. In DNA, the CDR3 is TGTGCCAGTAGTATCGAGGGTAACTATGGCTACACCTTC. This gives the protein CASSIEGNYGYTF.

This sequence joins TRBV4-2 and TRBJ2-7, with 9 nucleotides matching TRBD1. With V trimmed by 4 bases and J by 2 bases, 6 bases remained unmatched. The CDR3 contains 15 residues. Germline loops: CDR1 LGHNA, CDR2 YNFKEQ. The CDR3 DNA follows: TGTGCCAGCAGCCGGGAACGACAGGGGGCCTACGAGCAGTACTTC. Protein product: CASSRERQGAYEQYF.

Only a few counts were recorded for this clonotype. The chain is built from TRBV6-2 or TRBV6-3 and TRBJ2-7; a weak D match, TRBD1 (6 bases). Germline V lookup: CDR1 MNHEY, CDR2 SVGEGT. V was clipped by 9 bases and J by 1 base, with 13 bases between them. The CDR3 runs 13 residues. The CDR3 protein is CASLQGDSYEQYF. CDR3 nucleotide sequence: TGTGCCAGTCTACAGGGAGATTCCTACGAGCAGTACTTC.